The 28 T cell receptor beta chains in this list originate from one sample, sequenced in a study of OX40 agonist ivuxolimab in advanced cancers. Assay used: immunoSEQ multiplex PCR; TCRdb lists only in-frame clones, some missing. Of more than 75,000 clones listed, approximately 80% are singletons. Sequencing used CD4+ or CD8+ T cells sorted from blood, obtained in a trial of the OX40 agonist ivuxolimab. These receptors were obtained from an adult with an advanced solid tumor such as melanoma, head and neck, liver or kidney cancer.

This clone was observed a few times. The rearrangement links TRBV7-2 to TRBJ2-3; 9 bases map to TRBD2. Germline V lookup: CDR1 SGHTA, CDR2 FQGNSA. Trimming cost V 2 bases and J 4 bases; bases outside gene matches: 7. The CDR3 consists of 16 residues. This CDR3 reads CASSLTAGGEADTQYF. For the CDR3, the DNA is TGTGCCAGCAGCTTAACAGCGGGGGGAGAGGCAGATACGCAGTATTTT.

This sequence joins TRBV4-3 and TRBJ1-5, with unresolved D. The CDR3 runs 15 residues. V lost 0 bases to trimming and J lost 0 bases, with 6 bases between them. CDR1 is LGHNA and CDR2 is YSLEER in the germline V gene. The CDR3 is CASSQDRGSNQPQHF. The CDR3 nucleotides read TGCGCCAGCAGCCAAGACCGCGGTAGCAATCAGCCCCAGCATTTT.

CDR3 in DNA: TGTGCCAGCAGGACGACTACAGGGACGAATGAGCAGTTCTTC. Amino acids: CASRTTTGTNEQFF. The chain combines TRBV6-5 with TRBJ2-1; D is perhaps TRBD1 (6 bases). The CDR3 spans 14 residues. CDR1 MNHEY and CDR2 SVGAGI come from the germline V gene. V lost 6 bases, J lost 7 bases, and 16 bases lay in between.

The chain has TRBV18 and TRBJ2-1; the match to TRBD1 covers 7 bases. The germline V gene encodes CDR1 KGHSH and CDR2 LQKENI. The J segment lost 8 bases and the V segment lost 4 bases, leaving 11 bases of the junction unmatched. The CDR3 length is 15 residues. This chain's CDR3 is CASSQTATGKDEQFF. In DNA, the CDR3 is TGTGCCAGCTCACAAACCGCGACAGGGAAGGATGAGCAGTTCTTC.

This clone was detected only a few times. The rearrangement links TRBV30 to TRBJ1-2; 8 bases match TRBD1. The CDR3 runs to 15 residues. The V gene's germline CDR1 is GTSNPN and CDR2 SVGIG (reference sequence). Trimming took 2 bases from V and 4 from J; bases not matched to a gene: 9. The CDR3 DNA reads TGTGCCTGGAGTCTTTCCGGGACAGGCCTCTATGGCTACACCTTC. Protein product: CAWSLSGTGLYGYTF.

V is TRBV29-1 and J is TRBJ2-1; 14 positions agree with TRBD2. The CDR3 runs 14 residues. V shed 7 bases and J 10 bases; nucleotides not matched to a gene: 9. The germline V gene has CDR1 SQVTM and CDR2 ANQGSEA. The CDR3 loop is CSGVRTSGRREQFF. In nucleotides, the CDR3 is TGCAGCGGCGTAAGGACTAGCGGGAGGCGGGAGCAGTTCTTC.

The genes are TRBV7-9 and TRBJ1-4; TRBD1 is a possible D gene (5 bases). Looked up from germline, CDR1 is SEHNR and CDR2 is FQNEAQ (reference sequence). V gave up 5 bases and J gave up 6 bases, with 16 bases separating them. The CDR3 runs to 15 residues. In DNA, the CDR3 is TGTGCCAGCAGCCGAGTACTCGGGGGGGATGAAAAACTGTTTTTT. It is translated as CASSRVLGGDEKLFF.

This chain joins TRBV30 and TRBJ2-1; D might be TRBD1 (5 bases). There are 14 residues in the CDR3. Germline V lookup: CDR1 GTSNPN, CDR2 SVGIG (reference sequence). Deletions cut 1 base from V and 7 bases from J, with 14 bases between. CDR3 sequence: CAWSGQYARNEQFF. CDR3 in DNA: TGTGCCTGGAGTGGACAGTACGCTCGGAATGAGCAGTTCTTC.

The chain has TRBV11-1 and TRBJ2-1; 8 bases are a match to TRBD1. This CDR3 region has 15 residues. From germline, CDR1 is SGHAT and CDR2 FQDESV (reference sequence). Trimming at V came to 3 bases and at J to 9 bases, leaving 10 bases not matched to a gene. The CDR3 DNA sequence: TGTGCCAGCAGCTTTGACAGGGGAGTTGCTATTGAGCAGTTCTTC. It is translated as CASSFDRGVAIEQFF.

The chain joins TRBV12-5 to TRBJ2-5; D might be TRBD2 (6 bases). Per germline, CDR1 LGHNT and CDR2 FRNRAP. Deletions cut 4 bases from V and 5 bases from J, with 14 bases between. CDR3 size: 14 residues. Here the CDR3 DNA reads TGTGCTAGTGGTTGGGCGGGAAGTCTGGAGACCCAGTACTTC. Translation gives CASGWAGSLETQYF.

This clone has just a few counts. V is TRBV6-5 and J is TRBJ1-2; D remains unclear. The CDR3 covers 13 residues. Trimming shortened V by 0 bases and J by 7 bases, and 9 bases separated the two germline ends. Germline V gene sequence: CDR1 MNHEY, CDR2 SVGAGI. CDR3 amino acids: CASSYSGRGGYTF. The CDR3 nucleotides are TGTGCCAGCAGTTACTCAGGACGGGGTGGCTACACCTTC.

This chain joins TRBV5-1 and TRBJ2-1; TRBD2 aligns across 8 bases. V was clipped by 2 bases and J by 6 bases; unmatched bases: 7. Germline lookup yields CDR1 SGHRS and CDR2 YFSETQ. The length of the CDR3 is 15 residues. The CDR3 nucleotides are TGCGCCAGCAGCTTAACGGCTAGCGGGCCCAATGAGCAGTTCTTC. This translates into CASSLTASGPNEQFF.

CDR3 in amino acids: CASSQEPQASNTEAFF. The CDR3 DNA sequence: TGCGCCAGCAGCCAAGAGCCGCAGGCCTCGAACACTGAAGCTTTCTTT. The rearrangement joins TRBV4-3 to TRBJ1-1, with D hard to call. Looked up from germline, CDR1 is LGHNA and CDR2 is YSLEER. There are 16 residues in the CDR3. V lost 0 bases and J 1 base, leaving 12 bases between the germline ends.

The CDR3 spells CASSQSYGGGGYTF. In DNA form, the CDR3 reads TGTGCCAGCAGCCAATCTTACGGGGGCGGCGGCTACACCTTC. The chain uses TRBV16 and TRBJ1-2, with D possibly being TRBD1 (6 bases). The germline V gene has CDR1 KGHSY and CDR2 FQNENV. CDR3 length: 14 amino acids. Trimming took off 0 bases at V and 8 bases at J, with 13 bases between the two ends.

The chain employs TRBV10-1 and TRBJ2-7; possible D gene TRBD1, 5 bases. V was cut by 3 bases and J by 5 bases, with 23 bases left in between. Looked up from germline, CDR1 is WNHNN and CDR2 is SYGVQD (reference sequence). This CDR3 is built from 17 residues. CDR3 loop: CASSEALGGRGRDEQYF. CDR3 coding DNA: TGCGCCAGCAGTGAAGCCCTAGGCGGAAGGGGTCGGGACGAGCAGTACTTC.

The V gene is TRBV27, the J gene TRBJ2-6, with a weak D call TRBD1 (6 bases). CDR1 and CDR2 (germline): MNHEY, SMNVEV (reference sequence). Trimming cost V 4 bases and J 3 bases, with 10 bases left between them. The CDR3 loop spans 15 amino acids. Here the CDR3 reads CASSSQGSGANVLTF. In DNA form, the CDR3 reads TGTGCCAGCAGTTCACAGGGAAGTGGGGCCAACGTCCTGACTTTC.

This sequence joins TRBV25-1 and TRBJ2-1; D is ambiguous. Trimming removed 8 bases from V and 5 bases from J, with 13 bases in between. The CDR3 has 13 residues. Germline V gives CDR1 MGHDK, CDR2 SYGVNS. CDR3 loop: CASSALWDNEQFF. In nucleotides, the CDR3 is TGTGCCAGCTCAGCGCTATGGGACAATGAGCAGTTCTTC.

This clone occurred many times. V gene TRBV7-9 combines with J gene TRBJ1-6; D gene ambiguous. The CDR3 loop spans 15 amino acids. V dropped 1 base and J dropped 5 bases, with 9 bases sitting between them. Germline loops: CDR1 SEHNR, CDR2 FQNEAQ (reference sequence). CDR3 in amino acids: CASSLGYPNNSPLHF. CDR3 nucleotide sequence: TGTGCCAGCAGCTTAGGATACCCTAATAATTCACCCCTCCACTTT.

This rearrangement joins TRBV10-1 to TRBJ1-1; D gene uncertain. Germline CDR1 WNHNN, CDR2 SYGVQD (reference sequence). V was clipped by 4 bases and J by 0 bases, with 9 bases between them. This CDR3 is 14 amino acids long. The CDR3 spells CASSAGTMNTEAFF. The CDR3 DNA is TGCGCCAGCAGTGCAGGCACCATGAACACTGAAGCTTTCTTT.

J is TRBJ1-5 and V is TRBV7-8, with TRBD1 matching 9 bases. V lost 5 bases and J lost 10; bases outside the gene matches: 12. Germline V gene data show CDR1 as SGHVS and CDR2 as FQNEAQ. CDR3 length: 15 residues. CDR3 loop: CASSQDRGKGHPQHF. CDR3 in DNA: TGTGCCAGCAGCCAGGACAGGGGAAAGGGTCATCCCCAGCATTTT.

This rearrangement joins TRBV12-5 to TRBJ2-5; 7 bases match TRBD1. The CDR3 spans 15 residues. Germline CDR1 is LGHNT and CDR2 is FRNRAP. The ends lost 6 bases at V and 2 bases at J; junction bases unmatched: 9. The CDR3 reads CASGQGQVGQETQYF. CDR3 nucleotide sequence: TGTGCTAGTGGCCAAGGACAGGTTGGACAAGAGACCCAGTACTTC.

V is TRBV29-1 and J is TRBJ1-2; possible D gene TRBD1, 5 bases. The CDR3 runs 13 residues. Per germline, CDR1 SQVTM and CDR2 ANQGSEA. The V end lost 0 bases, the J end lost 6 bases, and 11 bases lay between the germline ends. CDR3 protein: CSVEEWGRNGYTF. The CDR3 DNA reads TGCAGCGTTGAAGAATGGGGACGAAATGGCTACACCTTC. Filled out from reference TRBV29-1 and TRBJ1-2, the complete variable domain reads SAVISQKPSRDICQRGTSLTIQCQVDSQVTMMFWYRQQPGQSLTLIATANQGSEATYESGFVIDKFPISRPNLTFSTLTVSNMSPEDSSIYLCSVEEWGRNGYTFGSGTRLTVV.

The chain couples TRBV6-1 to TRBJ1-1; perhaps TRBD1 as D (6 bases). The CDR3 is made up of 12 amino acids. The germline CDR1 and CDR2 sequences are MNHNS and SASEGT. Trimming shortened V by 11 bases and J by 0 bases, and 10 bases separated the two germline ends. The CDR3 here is CAADRMNTEAFF. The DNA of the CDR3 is TGTGCCGCCGACAGGATGAACACTGAAGCTTTCTTT.

The CDR3 sequence is CASSLEPRNTIYF. The CDR3 bases are TGTGCCAGCAGCTTAGAGCCGAGAAACACCATATATTTT. This sequence joins TRBV7-2 and TRBJ1-3; D ambiguous. V lost 1 base to trimming and J lost 5 bases, with 6 bases between them. Germline CDR1 is SGHTA and CDR2 is FQGNSA. This CDR3 has 13 residues.

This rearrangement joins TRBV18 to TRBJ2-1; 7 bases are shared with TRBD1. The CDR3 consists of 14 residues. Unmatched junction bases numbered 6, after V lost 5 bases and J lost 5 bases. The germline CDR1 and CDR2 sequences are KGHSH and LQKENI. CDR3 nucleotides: TGTGCCAGCTCATCCCGGGACAGCGACAATGAGCAGTTCTTC. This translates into CASSSRDSDNEQFF.

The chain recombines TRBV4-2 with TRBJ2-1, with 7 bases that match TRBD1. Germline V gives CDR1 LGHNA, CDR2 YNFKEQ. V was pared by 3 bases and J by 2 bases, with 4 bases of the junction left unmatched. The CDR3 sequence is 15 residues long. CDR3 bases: TGTGCCAGCAGCCACCCACAGGGGACCTACAATGAGCAGTTCTTC. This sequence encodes CASSHPQGTYNEQFF.

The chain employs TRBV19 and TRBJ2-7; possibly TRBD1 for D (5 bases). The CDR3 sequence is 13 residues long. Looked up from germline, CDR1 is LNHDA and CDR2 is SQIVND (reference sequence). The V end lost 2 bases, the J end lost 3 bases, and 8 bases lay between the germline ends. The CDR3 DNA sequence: TGTGCCAGTAGTATATATGACAGCTACGAGCAGTACTTC. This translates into CASSIYDSYEQYF.

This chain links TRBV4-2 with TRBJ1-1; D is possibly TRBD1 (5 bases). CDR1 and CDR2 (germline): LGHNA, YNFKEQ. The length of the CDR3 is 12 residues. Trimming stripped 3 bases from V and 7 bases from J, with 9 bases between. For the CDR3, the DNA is TGTGCCAGCAGCCATGCTGACAGTGAAGCTTTCTTT. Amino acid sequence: CASSHADSEAFF.